The sequence of this T cell receptor (beta chain) was determined in a study of T cell responses to AZD1222 COVID-19 vaccine. The study's findings and limits: At baseline, seropositivity was found in only six or seven AZD1222 recipients. Females made up more of the donors, who were largely white British, and clonal diversity may have come out too low. Regions 160-218 and 743-854 held dominance among vaccine-associated CD4 TCRs, which spanned spike. Regions left unmutated in variants are reportedly the target of nearly half of spike-specific TCRs.

Clones were sequenced by immunoSEQ multiplex PCR, and TCRdb holds only the in-frame ones, with some missing. Found here are roughly 140,000 clones, around 90% of them singletons; the top ten hold around 5.4%. V was clipped by 1 base and J by 4 bases; unmatched bases: 5. The CDR3 contains 17 residues. CDR1 and CDR2 from the germline V gene are SGHTA and FQGNSA. Details on this clone: Its target is not known.

The receptor was isolated from an adult in good health. Material: peripheral blood, obtained on day 0 of AZD1222 vaccination. The chain recombines TRBV7-2 with TRBJ1-6, with TRBD1 matching 9 bases. The CDR3 sequence: CASSLGPGTGYNSPLHF. CDR3 bases: TGTGCCAGCAGCTTAGGACCCGGGACAGGGTATAATTCACCCCTCCACTTT.